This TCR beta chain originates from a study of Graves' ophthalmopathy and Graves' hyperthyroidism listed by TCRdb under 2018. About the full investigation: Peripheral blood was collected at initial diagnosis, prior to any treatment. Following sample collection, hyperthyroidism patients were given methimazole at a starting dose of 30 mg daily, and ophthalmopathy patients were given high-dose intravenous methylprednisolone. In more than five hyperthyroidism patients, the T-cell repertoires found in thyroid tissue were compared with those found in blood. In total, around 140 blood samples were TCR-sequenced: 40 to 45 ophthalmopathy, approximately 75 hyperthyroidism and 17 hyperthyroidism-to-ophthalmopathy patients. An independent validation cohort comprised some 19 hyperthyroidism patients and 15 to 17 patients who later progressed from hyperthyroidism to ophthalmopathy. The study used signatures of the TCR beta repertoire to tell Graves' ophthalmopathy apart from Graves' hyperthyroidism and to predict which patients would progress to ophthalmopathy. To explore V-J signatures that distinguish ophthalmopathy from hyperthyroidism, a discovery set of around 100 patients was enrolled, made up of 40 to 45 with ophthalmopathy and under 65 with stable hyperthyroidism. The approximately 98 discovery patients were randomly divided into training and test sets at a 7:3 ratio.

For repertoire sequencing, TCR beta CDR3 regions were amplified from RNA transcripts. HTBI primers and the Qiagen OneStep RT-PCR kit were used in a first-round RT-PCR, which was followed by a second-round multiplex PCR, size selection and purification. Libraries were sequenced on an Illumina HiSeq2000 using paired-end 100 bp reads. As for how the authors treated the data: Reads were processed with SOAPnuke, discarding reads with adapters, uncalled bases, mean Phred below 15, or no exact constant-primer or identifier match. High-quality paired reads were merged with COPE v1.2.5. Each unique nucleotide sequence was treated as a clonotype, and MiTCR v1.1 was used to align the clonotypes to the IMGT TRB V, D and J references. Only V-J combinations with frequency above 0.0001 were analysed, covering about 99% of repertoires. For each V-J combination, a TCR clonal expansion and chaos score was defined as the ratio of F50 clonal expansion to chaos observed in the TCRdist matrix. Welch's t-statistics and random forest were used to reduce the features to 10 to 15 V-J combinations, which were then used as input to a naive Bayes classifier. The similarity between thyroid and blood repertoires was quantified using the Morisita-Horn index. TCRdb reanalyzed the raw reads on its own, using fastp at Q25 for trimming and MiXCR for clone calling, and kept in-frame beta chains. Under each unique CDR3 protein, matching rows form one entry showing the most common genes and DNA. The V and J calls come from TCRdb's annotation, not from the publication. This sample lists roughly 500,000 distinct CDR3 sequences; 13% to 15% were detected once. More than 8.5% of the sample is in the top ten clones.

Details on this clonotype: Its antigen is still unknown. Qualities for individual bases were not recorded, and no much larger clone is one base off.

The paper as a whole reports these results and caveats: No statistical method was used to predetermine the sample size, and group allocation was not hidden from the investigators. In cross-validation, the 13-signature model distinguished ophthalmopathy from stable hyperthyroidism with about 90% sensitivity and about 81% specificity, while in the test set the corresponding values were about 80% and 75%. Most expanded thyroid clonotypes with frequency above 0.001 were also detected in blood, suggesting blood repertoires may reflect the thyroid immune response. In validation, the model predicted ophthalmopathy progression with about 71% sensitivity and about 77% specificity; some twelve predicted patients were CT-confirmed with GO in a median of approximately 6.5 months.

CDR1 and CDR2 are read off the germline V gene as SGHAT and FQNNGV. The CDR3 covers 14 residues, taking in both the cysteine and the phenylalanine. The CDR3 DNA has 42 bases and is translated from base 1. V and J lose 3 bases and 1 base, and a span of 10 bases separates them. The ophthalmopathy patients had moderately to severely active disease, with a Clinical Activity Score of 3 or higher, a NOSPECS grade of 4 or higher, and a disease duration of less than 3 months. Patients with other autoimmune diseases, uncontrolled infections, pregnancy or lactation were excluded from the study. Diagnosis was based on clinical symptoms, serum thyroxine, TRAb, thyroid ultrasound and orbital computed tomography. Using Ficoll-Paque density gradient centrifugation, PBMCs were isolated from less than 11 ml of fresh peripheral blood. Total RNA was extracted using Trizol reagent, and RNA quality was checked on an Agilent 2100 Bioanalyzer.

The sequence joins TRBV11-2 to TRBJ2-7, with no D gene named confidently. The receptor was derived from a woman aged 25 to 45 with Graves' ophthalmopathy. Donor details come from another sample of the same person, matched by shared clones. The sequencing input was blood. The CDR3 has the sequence CASSFDYPSYEQYF. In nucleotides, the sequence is TGTGCCAGCAGCTTTGATTATCCTTCCTACGAGCAGTACTTC.